This T cell receptor (beta chain) was sequenced for a study of blood T cell repertoires in COVID-19. Study at large: There were acute and convalescent COVID-19 samples, and they came from the United States, Italy and Spain.

The assay was immunoSEQ multiplex PCR, and TCRdb's table has in-frame clones only and misses some. The sample carries 300,000 to 400,000 clones, about 93% recorded once. CDR1 and CDR2 from the germline V gene are SGHRS and YFSETQ. This CDR3 region has 19 residues. The germline V and J ends were trimmed by 0 bases and 1 base, with 19 bases remaining between them. The chain carries TRBV5-1 and TRBJ2-2, with D maybe TRBD2 (6 bases). This receptor was identified in a woman between 18 and 29 years old who had recovered from COVID-19. Sequencing was done on a sample of peripheral blood. CDR3 DNA sequence: TGCGCCAGCAGCTTGGGGTTCGGCGGGATCGGTCTGAACACCGGGGAGCTGTTTTTT. Protein product: CASSLGFGGIGLNTGELFF. Based on the CDR3 plus reference TRBV5-1 and TRBJ2-2, the full variable domain is KAGVTQTPRYLIKTRGQQVTLSCSPISGHRSVSWYQQTPGQGLQFLFEYFSETQRNKGNFPGRFSGRQFSNSRSEMNVSTLELGDSALYLCASSLGFGGIGLNTGELFFGEGSRLTVL.